These 13 T cell receptor beta chains originate from one sample sequenced in a study of blood T cell repertoires in COVID-19. Assay used: immunoSEQ multiplex PCR; TCRdb lists only in-frame clones, some missing. The sample contains 350,000 to 450,000 clones, around 87% of which appear only once. Sequencing used peripheral blood. These receptors were collected from a human donor in a cohort sampled during active COVID-19.

The chain recombines TRBV9 with TRBJ2-7, with 7 bases lining up with TRBD2. This CDR3 has 13 amino acids. J gave up 0 bases and V 9 bases, and 6 bases lay outside the gene matches. Germline lookup yields CDR1 SGDLS and CDR2 YYNGEE. The CDR3 nucleotides read TGTGCCACCCGAGCGGGGCCCTCCTACGAGCAGTACTTC. Translated, it gives CATRAGPSYEQYF.

This chain uses TRBV30 with TRBJ2-7, with TRBD1 as a possible D gene (6 bases). The CDR3 length is 13 residues. V was pared by 2 bases and J by 2 bases, with 10 bases between. The germline gives CDR1 GTSNPN, CDR2 SVGIG (reference sequence). CDR3 protein: CAWSHQGPYEQYF. CDR3 DNA: TGTGCCTGGAGTCATCAGGGGCCCTACGAGCAGTACTTC.

The chain links TRBV29-1 to TRBJ2-5; D gene unclear. Trimming removed 2 bases at V and 2 bases at J, with 9 bases between. Germline lookup yields CDR1 SQVTM and CDR2 ANQGSEA. This CDR3 has 13 residues. For the CDR3, the DNA is TGCAGCGTTGAAAAACACCCACAAGAGACCCAGTACTTC. It is translated as CSVEKHPQETQYF.

The rearrangement links TRBV19 to TRBJ1-5, with 7 bases matching TRBD1. The V gene end was trimmed by 3 bases and the J gene end by 2 bases; junction bases not matched to a gene: 16. Germline lookup yields CDR1 LNHDA and CDR2 SQIVND (reference sequence). The CDR3 contains 19 residues. The CDR3 DNA follows: TGTGCCAGTAGTATCGGTCGTGACAGGGCCTTAAGGCGCAATCAGCCCCAGCATTTT. Its translation: CASSIGRDRALRRNQPQHF.

The chain joins TRBV9 to TRBJ1-5, with 7 bases identical to TRBD1. In germline, CDR1 is SGDLS, CDR2 YYNGEE. Germline trimming cut 5 bases from V and 5 bases from J; bases unmatched to any gene: 7. The CDR3 sequence is 14 residues long. The CDR3 coding sequence is TGTGCCAGCAGTTTTGGGACAGAAGATCAGCCCCAGCATTTT. This sequence encodes CASSFGTEDQPQHF.

This rearrangement joins TRBV28 to TRBJ1-4; D may be TRBD1 (5 bases). Deletions cut 4 bases from V and 0 bases from J, with 12 bases between. CDR3 length equals 16 residues. In germline, CDR1 is MDHEN, CDR2 SYDVKM. This chain's CDR3 is CASSSPATATNEKLFF. The CDR3 DNA follows: TGTGCCAGCAGTTCCCCCGCGACAGCAACTAATGAAAAACTGTTTTTT.

The chain carries TRBV4-2 and TRBJ2-7; D is undetermined. The CDR3 sequence is 15 residues long. V dropped 0 bases and J dropped 2 bases, with 11 bases sitting between them. Looked up from germline, CDR1 is LGHNA and CDR2 is YNFKEQ. The CDR3 loop is CASSQDPSRPYEQYF. The DNA for the CDR3 is TGTGCCAGCAGCCAAGATCCGAGCAGGCCCTACGAGCAGTACTTC.

V is TRBV5-1 and J is TRBJ1-1; no reliable D call. Germline CDR1 is SGHRS and CDR2 is YFSETQ. Trimming pared 3 bases from V and 0 bases from J, leaving 9 bases between. CDR3 length: 14 residues. The CDR3 sequence: CASSSPTVNTEAFF. The CDR3 DNA follows: TGCGCCAGCAGCTCCCCTACTGTGAACACTGAAGCTTTCTTT.

The V and J genes are TRBV2 and TRBJ2-2, with a tentative D call TRBD2 (6 bases). V lost 6 bases, J lost 6 bases, and 8 bases lay in between. This CDR3 has 12 residues. In germline, CDR1 is SNHLY, CDR2 FYNNEI. The CDR3, as DNA: TGTGCCAGCAGCCGACTAGCCGGGGAGCTGTTTTTT. Amino acids: CASSRLAGELFF.

This chain uses TRBV5-1 with TRBJ2-2; 11 bases agree with TRBD2. CDR1 is SGHRS and CDR2 is YFSETQ in the germline V gene. J gave up 7 bases and V 2 bases, and 4 bases lay outside the gene matches. This CDR3 spans 15 amino acids. CDR3 amino acids: CASSFTLAGGGELFF. The DNA for the CDR3 is TGCGCCAGCAGCTTTACCCTAGCGGGAGGCGGGGAGCTGTTTTTT. Combining the CDR3 with reference TRBV5-1 and TRBJ2-2 gives the whole variable domain KAGVTQTPRYLIKTRGQQVTLSCSPISGHRSVSWYQQTPGQGLQFLFEYFSETQRNKGNFPGRFSGRQFSNSRSEMNVSTLELGDSALYLCASSFTLAGGGELFFGEGSRLTVL.

This sequence joins TRBV12-3 or TRBV12-4 and TRBJ1-4; TRBD1 is a possible D gene (6 bases). There are 13 residues in the CDR3. V shed 2 bases and J shed 7 bases, with 8 bases lying between them. The CDR3 DNA reads as TGTGCCAGCAGTTTATCGGACAGTGAAAAACTGTTTTTT. Translating gives CASSLSDSEKLFF.

The J gene is TRBJ2-1, the V gene TRBV6-5; the match to TRBD1 covers 9 bases. J gave up 9 bases and V 2 bases, and 8 bases lay outside the gene matches. This CDR3 is built from 15 residues. Germline V lookup: CDR1 MNHEY, CDR2 SVGAGI. As DNA, the CDR3 is TGTGCCAGCAGTTACCAGGGACAGGGACGGGGTGAGCAGTTCTTC. Translation: CASSYQGQGRGEQFF.

V gene TRBV25-1 combines with J gene TRBJ2-3, with D perhaps matching TRBD2 (5 bases). CDR1 and CDR2 from the germline V gene are MGHDK and SYGVNS. Between the trimmed V and J ends, which lost 0 bases and 7 bases, there was a span of 11 bases. The CDR3 contains 14 residues. For the CDR3, the DNA is TGTGCCAGCAGTGAATATGAGGGAATAAATACGCAGTATTTT. This codes for CASSEYEGINTQYF.